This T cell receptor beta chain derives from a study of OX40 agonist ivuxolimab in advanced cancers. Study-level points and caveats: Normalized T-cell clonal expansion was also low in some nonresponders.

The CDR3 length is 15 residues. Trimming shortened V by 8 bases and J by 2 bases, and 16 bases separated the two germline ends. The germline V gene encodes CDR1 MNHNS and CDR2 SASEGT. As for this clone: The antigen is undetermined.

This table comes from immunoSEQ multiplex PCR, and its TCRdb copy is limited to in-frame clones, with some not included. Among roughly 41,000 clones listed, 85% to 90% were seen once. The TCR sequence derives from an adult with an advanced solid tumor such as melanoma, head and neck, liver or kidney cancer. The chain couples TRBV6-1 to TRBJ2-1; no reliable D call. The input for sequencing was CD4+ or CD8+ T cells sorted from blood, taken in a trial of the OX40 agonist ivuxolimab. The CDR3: CASQSGARAYNEQFF. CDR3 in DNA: TGTGCCAGCCAAAGTGGAGCTCGGGCCTACAATGAGCAGTTCTTC.